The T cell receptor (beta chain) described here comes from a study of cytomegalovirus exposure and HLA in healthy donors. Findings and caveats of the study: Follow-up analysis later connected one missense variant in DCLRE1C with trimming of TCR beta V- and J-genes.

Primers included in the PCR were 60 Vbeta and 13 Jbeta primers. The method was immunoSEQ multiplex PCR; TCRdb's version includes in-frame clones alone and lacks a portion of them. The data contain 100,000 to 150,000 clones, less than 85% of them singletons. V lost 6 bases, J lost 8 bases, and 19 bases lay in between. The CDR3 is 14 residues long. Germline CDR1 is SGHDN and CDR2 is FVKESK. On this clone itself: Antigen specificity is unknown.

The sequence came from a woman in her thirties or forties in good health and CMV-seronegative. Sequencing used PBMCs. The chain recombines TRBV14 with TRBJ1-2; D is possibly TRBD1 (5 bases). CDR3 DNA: TGTGCCAGCAGTCTAGGACAATCTCGGGGGGGCTACACCTTC. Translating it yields CASSLGQSRGGYTF.